The rows below give T cell receptor beta chains drawn from one sample of a study of sequential checkpoint blockade in melanoma. Profiling relied on immunoSEQ multiplex PCR, and the TCRdb table lists in-frame clones only, not all of them. The table has about 17,000 clones, around 69% seen once; the top ten hold approximately 20%. Sequences were derived from CD8+ T cells sorted from blood (inferred from file names), sampled from a patient given nivolumab and ipilimumab in sequence. Receptors were obtained from a human donor with melanoma. Each CDR3 is given without its conserved first and last residue. Fields, in order: clone size, V gene, J gene, D gene, CDR3 protein. A D gene is named only where the DNA matches it firmly. Rows give clone size only sometimes, using once, few, many, or a class for an expanded clone.

NA	TRBV25-1	TRBJ1-1	NA	ASSGAEAF
NA	TRBV10-3	TRBJ2-1	NA	AASGGREQF
NA	TRBV11-2	TRBJ1-1	NA	ASRSGGTEAF
NA	TRBV27	TRBJ2-3	TRBD2	ASSRTSLDTQY
few	TRBV4-1	TRBJ2-3	NA	ASRQTSGGGTQY
few	TRBV27	TRBJ2-3	NA	ASTPWGISTDTQY
NA	TRBV6-4	TRBJ2-3	TRBD2	ASSDVAGRGDTQY
NA	TRBV5-5	TRBJ2-5	NA	ASSDNRETQY
few	TRBV7-9	TRBJ2-5	NA	ASSRILVGETQY
few	TRBV12-5	TRBJ2-7	NA	ASGLSVTYEQY
NA	TRBV4-3	TRBJ2-4	TRBD1	ASSQGRTGGRNIQY
NA	TRBV7-2	TRBJ2-7	TRBD1	ASSSPGTGVFEQY
NA	TRBV7-2	TRBJ2-7	TRBD1	ASSLAQGDYEQY
NA	TRBV6-5	TRBJ2-1	TRBD2	ASSPGLAQQF
once	TRBV9	TRBJ2-3	TRBD2	ASSGGGLAGIDTQY
NA	TRBV10-2	TRBJ2-7	NA	ASSTGDEQY
NA	TRBV5-1	TRBJ2-3	NA	ASSLGAGVTSTDTQY
NA	TRBV5-1	TRBJ2-3	NA	ASSWAGDSPTDTQY
few	TRBV18	TRBJ1-5	NA	ASSPGLPRTQH
few	TRBV4-3	TRBJ1-2	NA	ASSPQWGRGDSGYT
NA	TRBV9	TRBJ2-1	NA	ASSGRGSRYNEQF
NA	TRBV10-1	TRBJ1-1	NA	ASRGSLNTEAF
few	TRBV19	TRBJ1-5	TRBD1	ASSPPGQDHQPQH
NA	TRBV9	TRBJ2-7	TRBD2	ASSVVAGDYEQY
NA	TRBV6-5	TRBJ1-1	NA	ASRQRWNTEAF
few	TRBV4-2	TRBJ2-5	TRBD2	ASSPVGGGQETQY
NA	TRBV27	TRBJ1-6	NA	ASSLMGGTPLH
NA	TRBV6-1	TRBJ1-5	TRBD1	ASSTLDRANQPQH
NA	TRBV7-2	NA	TRBD1	ASSWDRGLYEQY
NA	TRBV4-3	TRBJ1-2	NA	ASSQDRSGGYGYT
few	TRBV28	TRBJ1-2	NA	ASRWTGGYT
few	TRBV7-2	TRBJ1-5	NA	ASSYQDLSNQPQH
NA	TRBV7-3	TRBJ2-1	NA	ASSLTLSGNQF
NA	TRBV9	TRBJ2-3	TRBD1	ASSVPRQGADTQY
NA	TRBV28	TRBJ2-2	NA	ASSLKHVTGELF
NA	TRBV20-1	TRBJ2-1	NA	SASAYNEQF
NA	TRBV28	TRBJ2-1	TRBD1	ASSPDRGTAEF
NA	TRBV29-1	TRBJ2-5	NA	SVEDWRDQETQY
NA	TRBV19	TRBJ1-2	TRBD1	ASSDHRGTGYT
few	TRBV27	TRBJ2-7	NA	ASRTRASGGYEQY
NA	TRBV4-1	TRBJ1-1	TRBD1	ASSLVPTGEGHTEAF
few	TRBV27	TRBJ1-1	NA	ASRVFGETEAF
NA	TRBV11-2	TRBJ1-6	TRBD1	ASSLTRTGENSPLH
few	TRBV7-9	TRBJ1-2	NA	ASYTPGGEGYT
NA	TRBV15	TRBJ2-5	TRBD1	ATRTGYTETQY
NA	TRBV7-9	TRBJ1-5	NA	ASSPSNQPQH
NA	TRBV28	TRBJ1-6	NA	ATRQLYNSPLH
NA	TRBV5-6	TRBJ2-6	NA	ASGPGISGANVLT
NA	TRBV28	TRBJ2-1	TRBD1	ASTSFRRGQGANEQF
NA	TRBV6-4	TRBJ2-1	NA	ASSPGHSSYNEQF
NA	TRBV7-2	TRBJ2-3	TRBD2	ASSLVSGEGSDTQY
NA	TRBV27	TRBJ2-1	NA	ASSSSSYNEQF
NA	TRBV7-9	TRBJ2-4	TRBD1	ASSPPRTGGGKTKNIQY